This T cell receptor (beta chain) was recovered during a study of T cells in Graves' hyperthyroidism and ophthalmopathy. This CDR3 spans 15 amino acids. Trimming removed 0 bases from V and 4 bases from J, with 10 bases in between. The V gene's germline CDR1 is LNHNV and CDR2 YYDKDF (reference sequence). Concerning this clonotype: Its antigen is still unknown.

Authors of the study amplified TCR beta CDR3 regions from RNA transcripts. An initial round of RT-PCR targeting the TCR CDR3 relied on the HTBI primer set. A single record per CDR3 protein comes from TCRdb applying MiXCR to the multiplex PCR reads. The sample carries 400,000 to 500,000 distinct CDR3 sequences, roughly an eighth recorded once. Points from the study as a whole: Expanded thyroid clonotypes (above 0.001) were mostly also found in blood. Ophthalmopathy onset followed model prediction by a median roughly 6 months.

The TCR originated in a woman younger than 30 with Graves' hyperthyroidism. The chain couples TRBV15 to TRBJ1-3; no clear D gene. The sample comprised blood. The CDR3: CATSRDPGVGNTIYF. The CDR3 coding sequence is TGTGCCACCAGCAGAGATCCCGGGGTCGGAAACACCATATATTTT.